The sequence of this TCR beta chain was determined in a study of blood T cell repertoires in COVID-19. Background on the study: The United States, Italy and Spain were the sources of the acute and convalescent COVID-19 samples. PBMCs, B-cell-depleted T cells, or T cells provided the cDNA or gDNA that made up the material.

The CDR3 spans 18 residues. Trimming at V came to 5 bases and at J to 10 bases, leaving 18 bases not matched to a gene. Germline CDR1 reads MDHEN; CDR2 reads SYDVKM. In the original analysis: Estimation of nucleated cell counts was performed using reference gene primer amplification. Clones were sequenced by immunoSEQ multiplex PCR, and TCRdb holds only the in-frame ones, with some missing. D and trimming come from the DNA, and the V and J calls and clone size come from that table. The sample lists 150,000 or so clones, 80% to 85% occurring once. The V and J genes are TRBV28 and TRBJ1-6; TRBD1 matches at 9 bases. The sequence was obtained from a woman aged 60-75 years with acute or convalescent COVID-19. Source material: peripheral blood. CDR3 nucleotides: TGTGCCAGCAGTCCCCGGACAGGGGCACTCCCTTCCGGGTCACCCCTCCACTTT. This gives the protein CASSPRTGALPSGSPLHF.